This T cell receptor (beta chain) derives from a study of PD-1 blockade in classical Hodgkin lymphoma. Study-wide points: A reduction in baseline TCR diversity was reportedly seen in newly diagnosed patients relative to healthy donors.

After autologous stem cell transplantation all patients relapsed, and prior brentuximab vedotin exposure differed between cohorts. Assay used: immunoSEQ multiplex PCR; TCRdb lists only in-frame clones, some missing. This sample carries approximately 59,000 clones, less than 95% of them seen once, and the ten largest clones take more than 9%. Concerning this clone: Its specificity is not known.

Germline CDR1 LNHDA, CDR2 SQIVND (reference sequence). The CDR3 covers 11 residues. V was shortened by 3 bases and J by 5 bases, with 4 bases between the two germline ends. The clonotype comes from a human donor with classical Hodgkin lymphoma. The chain combines TRBV19 with TRBJ2-5; D call uncertain. Here the sequenced sample was peripheral blood mononuclear cells (PBMCs), taken before the second cycle of nivolumab. CDR3 DNA: TGTGCCAGTAGTATGGGCGAGACCCAGTACTTC. Translating it yields CASSMGETQYF. Filled out from reference TRBV19 and TRBJ2-5, the complete variable domain reads DGGITQSPKYLFRKEGQNVTLSCEQNLNHDAMYWYRQDPGQGLRLIYYSQIVNDFQKGDIAEGYSVSREKKESFPLTVTSAQKNPTAFYLCASSMGETQYFGPGTRLLVL.